The T cell receptor (beta chain) under discussion was sequenced for a study of shared clonotypes between healthy human individuals. Clones were read by immunoSEQ multiplex PCR, and TCRdb kept only the in-frame ones, dropping some. Of 400,000 to 600,000 clones listed, roughly 83% are singletons. CDR1 is MNHEY, CDR2 SMNVEV, per germline (reference sequence). CDR3 length: 11 amino acids. V gave up 10 bases and J gave up 6 bases, with 9 bases separating them. This sequence originates from a woman in her forties in good health. Some clones in this sample may be carry-over from other donors' samples. The chain couples TRBV27 to TRBJ1-4; maybe TRBD1 (5 bases). Material: PBMCs. The CDR3 region is CATPQDEKLFF. In DNA, the CDR3 is TGTGCCACCCCACAGGATGAAAAACTGTTTTTT. The whole variable domain, filled in from reference TRBV27 and TRBJ1-4, reads EAQVTQNPRYLITVTGKKLTVTCSQNMNHEYMSWYRQDPGLGLRQIYYSMNVEVTDKGDVPEGYKVSRKEKRNFPLILESPSPNQTSLYFCATPQDEKLFFGSGTQLSVL.